Presented here are 12 T cell receptor beta chains from one specimen sequenced in a study of blood T cell repertoires in COVID-19 (dated by TCRdb to 2020 to 2022). The library was made by the immunoSEQ multiplex PCR assay. TCRdb took this table from immuneACCESS and kept in-frame rearrangements with V and J called. Such tables lack part of the clones; where checked against another copy, unresolved V genes explain under half of the gap, and the rest is unexplained. This sample has about 110,000 clones in its table, and more than 75% of those were observed once. The top ten clones comprise under 5% of the sample. The material sequenced was peripheral blood. The origin of the receptors is a man aged 35 to 55 with acute or convalescent COVID-19.

V usage is TRBV13 and J usage is TRBJ1-3; D not certain. Germline CDR1 PRHDT, CDR2 FYEKMQ (reference sequence). The CDR3 is 13 amino acids. Trimming cost V 1 base and J 5 bases, with 6 bases left between them. CDR3 DNA sequence: TGTGCCAGCAGCTTAGAGCGGAGAAACACCATATATTTT. Residues: CASSLERRNTIYF.

In nucleotides, the CDR3 is TGTGCCAGCAGCCAGTCGAGAGGATTCGGGTCCTATGGCTACACCTTC. Protein: CASSQSRGFGSYGYTF. This chain uses TRBV14 with TRBJ1-2; D gene uncertain. V dropped 3 bases and J dropped 4 bases, with 18 bases sitting between them. Germline V lookup: CDR1 SGHDN, CDR2 FVKESK. The CDR3 totals 16 residues. Based on the CDR3 plus reference TRBV14 and TRBJ1-2, the full variable domain is EAGVTQFPSHSVIEKGQTVTLRCDPISGHDNLYWYRRVMGKEIKFLLHFVKESKQDESGMPNNRFLAERTGGTYSTLKVQPAELEDSGVYFCASSQSRGFGSYGYTFGSGTRLTVV.

The chain couples TRBV14 to TRBJ2-7; D may be TRBD2 (5 bases). Trimming left V 1 base short and J 1 base short, with 11 bases between. The CDR3 is 15 residues long. Germline V lookup: CDR1 SGHDN, CDR2 FVKESK. Written as DNA, the CDR3 is TGTGCCAGCAGCCAAGGTCTGCCGGGGTCCTACGAGCAGTACTTC. Translation: CASSQGLPGSYEQYF. The full variable domain, with the rest looked up from reference TRBV14 and TRBJ2-7, is EAGVTQFPSHSVIEKGQTVTLRCDPISGHDNLYWYRRVMGKEIKFLLHFVKESKQDESGMPNNRFLAERTGGTYSTLKVQPAELEDSGVYFCASSQGLPGSYEQYFGPGTRLTVT.

The chain employs TRBV19 and TRBJ2-2; the D gene is possibly TRBD2 (5 bases). This CDR3 spans 15 amino acids. Germline V gene sequence: CDR1 LNHDA, CDR2 SQIVND (reference sequence). V was trimmed by 3 bases and J by 3 bases, leaving 11 bases between them. In nucleotides, the CDR3 is TGTGCCAGTAGTATTCGATGGCGGGACACCGGGGAGCTGTTTTTT. This encodes CASSIRWRDTGELFF.

The rearrangement links TRBV6-5 to TRBJ1-5; 9 nucleotides line up with TRBD1. The CDR3 runs to 14 residues. The V and J ends lost 5 bases and 5 bases, in that order; junction bases with no gene match: 4. The germline V gene encodes CDR1 MNHEY and CDR2 SVGAGI. This chain's CDR3 is CASSPGQGHQPQHF. CDR3 nucleotides: TGTGCCAGCAGTCCGGGACAGGGTCATCAGCCCCAGCATTTT.

J is TRBJ1-2 and V is TRBV29-1; 7 bases fit TRBD1. Germline V gives CDR1 SQVTM, CDR2 ANQGSEA. CDR3 length: 14 residues. Unmatched junction bases numbered 9, after V lost 0 bases and J lost 8 bases. This CDR3 reads CSVEDSDRSNGYTF. CDR3 sequence (DNA): TGCAGCGTTGAAGATTCGGACAGGTCTAACGGCTACACCTTC.

The chain couples TRBV2 to TRBJ2-6; 10 nucleotides align to TRBD1. Germline-derived CDR1 and CDR2 are SNHLY and FYNNEI. CDR3 size: 17 residues. V lost 6 bases to trimming and J lost 2 bases; unmatched junction nucleotides: 7. This chain's CDR3 is CASRPGQGRTGANVLTF. For the CDR3, the DNA is TGTGCCAGCAGACCGGGACAGGGGAGGACTGGGGCCAACGTCCTGACTTTC.

This clone was recorded a few times. The rearrangement joins TRBV19 to TRBJ2-2, with D unclear. V shed 2 bases and J shed 0 bases, with 7 bases lying between them. Germline V gives CDR1 LNHDA, CDR2 SQIVND (reference sequence). The CDR3 is 15 residues long. CDR3 in amino acids: CASSITRANTGELFF. The CDR3 DNA reads as TGTGCCAGTAGTATAACCCGGGCGAACACCGGGGAGCTGTTTTTT.

This rearrangement joins TRBV4-3 to TRBJ2-2; perhaps TRBD2 as D (6 bases). V lost 4 bases and J lost 5, with 20 bases in between. CDR3 size: 17 residues. Germline V gene sequence: CDR1 LGHNA, CDR2 YSLEER. The CDR3, as DNA: TGCGCCAGCAGCCCCTCGACTGGGGGGTATGAAACCGGGGAGCTGTTTTTT. Amino acid sequence: CASSPSTGGYETGELFF.

V usage is TRBV29-1 and J usage is TRBJ2-2; D is unresolved. Deletions cut 4 bases from V and 0 bases from J, with 9 bases between. CDR1 is SQVTM, CDR2 ANQGSEA, per germline. The CDR3 is made up of 14 amino acids. The CDR3 nucleotides read TGCAGCGTTGGCACAGACGCGAACACCGGGGAGCTGTTTTTT. It codes for CSVGTDANTGELFF.

The chain carries TRBV5-8 and TRBJ1-1; 8 bases line up with TRBD1. Losses at the gene ends were 0 bases for V and 2 bases for J; bases not matched to a gene: 9. This CDR3 comprises 17 residues. Germline loops: CDR1 SGHTS, CDR2 YDEGEE. CDR3 nucleotides: TGTGCCAGCAGCTTGGTGTGGGGACAGGTGCTTAACACTGAAGCTTTCTTT. Translated: CASSLVWGQVLNTEAFF.

The chain links TRBV19 to TRBJ1-6; 9 bases align to TRBD1. V was clipped by 7 bases and J by 12 bases; unmatched bases: 10. The CDR3 runs to 14 residues. Germline V gene lookup returns CDR1 LNHDA and CDR2 SQIVND (reference sequence). The CDR3 nucleotides are TGTGCCAGTACCCTAGGGGGACAGGGCGGACCCCTCCACTTT. Its protein is CASTLGGQGGPLHF.